This T cell receptor (beta chain) came from a study of early T cells in non-severe SARS-CoV-2 infection. Turning to the study itself: Chains were not paired, and sequencing was done on bulk RNA from unsorted whole blood.

Germline CDR1 is SGHRS and CDR2 is YFSETQ. This CDR3 region has 15 residues. The V end lost 4 bases, the J end lost 1 base, and 11 bases lay between the germline ends. General study results and limits: There was a bias toward anti-spike CD8 responses in VDJdb matching, which missed private and CD4 specificities.

Concerning this clonotype: What it binds is not known.

MiXCR, run by TCRdb on the 5' RACE reads, gives a single entry per CDR3 protein. The table lists roughly 81,000 distinct CDR3 sequences, approximately 6% of them singletons. The specimen was whole blood. The V and J genes are TRBV5-1 and TRBJ2-2; maybe TRBD2 (5 bases). The TCR was taken from an adult who was a healthcare worker with PCR-confirmed SARS-CoV-2 infection or an uninfected control (not recorded which). The CDR3 spells CASSLFSENTGELFF. The CDR3, as DNA: TGCGCCAGCAGCCTGTTTAGCGAGAACACCGGGGAGCTGTTTTTT.